Shown below are 13 T cell receptor beta chains from a single sample sequenced in a study of type 1 and type 2 diabetes patients. Amplification started from genomic DNA. Multiplex PCR with 30 forward and 13 reverse primers amplified the TCR beta CDR3. In TCRdb, the multiplex PCR reads were re-called with MiXCR into one record per CDR3 protein. The sample includes some 250,000 distinct CDR3 sequences, approximately 50% of them seen just once. Specimen: peripheral blood mononuclear cells (PBMCs). These receptors came from a young man with type 2 diabetes.

The chain combines TRBV29-1 with TRBJ1-4; tentative D call: TRBD1 (5 bases). V gave up 5 bases and J gave up 8 bases, with 15 bases separating them. Germline CDR1 reads SQVTM; CDR2 reads ANQGSEA. This CDR3 spans 13 amino acids. The CDR3 nucleotides read TGCAGCGTTTCCGGAGGGGCTGCAGAAAAACTGTTTTTT. Its translation is CSVSGGAAEKLFF. The full variable domain, rest sourced from reference TRBV29-1 and TRBJ1-4, is SAVISQKPSRDICQRGTSLTIQCQVDSQVTMMFWYRQQPGQSLTLIATANQGSEATYESGFVIDKFPISRPNLTFSTLTVSNMSPEDSSIYLCSVSGGAAEKLFFGSGTQLSVL.

This clonotype has only a few counts. The chain uses TRBV7-8 and TRBJ2-6; D uncertain. The V end was cut by 1 base, the J end by 0 bases, with 13 bases between. The CDR3 has 18 residues. Germline V lookup: CDR1 SGHVS, CDR2 FQNEAQ. The chain's CDR3 is CASSLEGSSFSGANVLTF. In DNA form, the CDR3 reads TGTGCCAGCAGCTTAGAGGGCAGTTCCTTCTCTGGGGCCAACGTCCTGACTTTC.

V and J are TRBV30 and TRBJ1-5; D gene uncertain. The germline gives CDR1 GTSNPN, CDR2 SVGIG (reference sequence). The CDR3 extends over 11 amino acids. Trimming took off 2 bases at V and 5 bases at J, with 4 bases between the two ends. The CDR3 here is CAWSYYQPQHF. The CDR3 bases are TGTGCCTGGAGTTACTATCAGCCCCAGCATTTT.

The chain recombines TRBV25-1 with TRBJ2-7, with D perhaps TRBD2 (5 bases). The CDR3 has 17 amino acids. Germline assignment: CDR1 MGHDK and CDR2 SYGVNS. The germline V and J ends were trimmed by 3 bases and 4 bases, with 22 bases remaining between them. As DNA, the CDR3 is TGTGCCAGCAGTGACACCCCCCTTGGAGGTACCGGATACGAGCAGTACTTC. This gives the protein CASSDTPLGGTGYEQYF.

The rearrangement uses TRBV4-1 and TRBJ1-2, with 11 bases that match TRBD1. Trimming took 6 bases from V and 7 from J; bases not matched to a gene: 7. The germline gives CDR1 MGHRA, CDR2 YSYEKL. CDR3 length equals 14 residues. CDR3 coding DNA: TGCGCCAGCAGGCAGGGACAGGGGGAAGGTGGCTACACCTTC. It yields the protein CASRQGQGEGGYTF.

The rearrangement uses TRBV19 and TRBJ2-5, with D tentatively TRBD1 or TRBD2 (5 bases each). The closer fit of TRBJ2-1 to the DNA end suggests the J call may be wrong. CDR1 is LNHDA and CDR2 is SQIVND in the germline V gene (reference sequence). This CDR3 region has 16 residues. The CDR3 is CASRRPGPQTDNEQFF. CDR3 sequence (DNA): TGTGCCAGTAGGAGACCGGGACCCCAGACGGACAATGAGCAGTTCTTC.

This clonotype was picked up a small number of times. V is TRBV6-5 and J is TRBJ2-7; no definite D call. Trimming took off 5 bases at V and 1 base at J, with 9 bases between the two ends. CDR3 length: 13 amino acids. Germline CDR1 is MNHEY and CDR2 is SVGAGI. This CDR3 reads CASSRTESYEQYF. In DNA form, the CDR3 reads TGTGCCAGCAGTCGGACGGAGTCCTACGAGCAGTACTTC.

V usage is TRBV7-3 and J usage is TRBJ2-5, with 15 bases lining up with TRBD2. The J call may be incorrect, as the DNA end agrees better with TRBJ2-1. The CDR3 spans 18 residues. Germline V gene sequence: CDR1 SGHTA, CDR2 FQGTGA. CDR3 nucleotide sequence: TGTGCCAGCAGCTTAACGCCAGGACTAGCGGGAGGGCCCGGGGAGCAGTTCTTC. Protein product: CASSLTPGLAGGPGEQFF.

There are a few counts of this clonotype. The V and J genes are TRBV24-1 and TRBJ2-3, with TRBD1 matching over 10 bases. The CDR3 loop spans 14 amino acids. Trimming cost V 9 bases and J 6 bases; bases outside gene matches: 8. The germline gives CDR1 KGHDR, CDR2 SFDVKD. DNA for the CDR3: TGTGCCACCGGGACAGGGGCCCTCTGGGATACGCAGTATTTT. This gives the protein CATGTGALWDTQYF.

In this sample, this clonotype turned up once. The V and J genes are TRBV25-1 and TRBJ1-1; D not certain. V dropped 8 bases and J dropped 4 bases, with 17 bases sitting between them. The CDR3 extends over 14 amino acids. Looked up from germline, CDR1 is MGHDK and CDR2 is SYGVNS. The CDR3 spells CASSPRSRSTEAFF. Here the CDR3 DNA reads TGTGCCAGCTCACCACGGTCCCGAAGCACTGAAGCTTTCTTT.

This clonotype has ten or more counts. V gene TRBV15 combines with J gene TRBJ1-2; D ambiguous. CDR3 length: 17 residues. CDR1 is LNHNV, CDR2 YYDKDF, per germline (reference sequence). Trimming removed 3 bases from V and 3 bases from J, with 20 bases in between. CDR3 in DNA: TGTGCCACCAGCAGCCTACTCCCGGGAGGATACTACTATGGCTACACCTTC. As protein: CATSSLLPGGYYYGYTF. Complete variable domain (other parts from reference TRBV15 and TRBJ1-2): DAMVIQNPRYQVTQFGKPVTLSCSQTLNHNVMYWYQQKSSQAPKLLFHYYDKDFNNEADTPDNFQSRRPNTSFCFLDIRSPGLGDTAMYLCATSSLLPGGYYYGYTFGSGTRLTVV.

CDR3 sequence (DNA): TGTGCCAGCAACGCCCACGATGAGCAGTTCTTC. Encoded protein: CASNAHDEQFF. This chain connects TRBV2 to TRBJ2-5; D is unresolved. The tail of the sequence fits TRBJ2-1 better, so the J call may be wrong. This CDR3 region has 11 residues. The germline V gene encodes CDR1 SNHLY and CDR2 FYNNEI.

On this clonotype: A junction boundary mismatches the germline segment, possibly from a read error. The V gene is TRBV14, the J gene TRBJ2-5, with D possibly being TRBD2 (6 bases). CDR1 is SGHDN, CDR2 FVKESK, per germline. The CDR3 covers 15 residues. CDR3 DNA sequence: TGTGCCCGCAGCCAACGGAGGGAATACCAAGAGACCCAGTACTTC. This sequence encodes CARSQRREYQETQYF.